A few counts support the clone carrying this T cell receptor beta chain. Its target is not known. These data originate in a study of cytomegalovirus exposure and HLA in healthy donors. With 60 Vbeta and 13 Jbeta primers, the PCR was carried out. Clones were sequenced by immunoSEQ multiplex PCR, and TCRdb holds only the in-frame ones, with some missing. The sample contains approximately 300,000 clones, just under 85% of which appear only once. Study-wide findings and caveats: After further analysis at a later stage, 15,000 to 20,000 TCR beta sequences were associated with HLA alleles at 0.05 false discovery rate. Per a prior analysis, the majority of TCR beta V segments were productive roughly 90% or roughly 30% of the time. Across donors, presence/absence analyses took sequencing depth to be roughly uniform.

The CDR3 has 12 residues. CDR1 and CDR2 from the germline V gene are SGHTA and FQGNSA. V lost 2 bases, J lost 11 bases, and 11 bases lay in between. Sequencing was carried out using PBMCs. V gene TRBV7-2 combines with J gene TRBJ2-3; D perhaps matches TRBD2 (5 bases). The receptor was isolated from a woman aged 40 to 50 in good health and CMV-seropositive. CDR3 region: CASSLNGMRQYF. The CDR3 bases are TGTGCCAGCAGCTTAAACGGGATGAGGCAGTATTTT. Looking up the rest from reference TRBV7-2 and TRBJ2-3 gives the full variable domain: GAGVSQSPSNKVTEKGKDVELRCDPISGHTALYWYRQSLGQGLEFLIYFQGNSAPDKSGLPSDRFSAERTGGSVSTLTIQRTQQEDSAVYLCASSLNGMRQYFGPGTRLTVL.